A single sample gave rise to the 22 T cell receptor beta chains below, sequenced in a study of prognosis after radiotherapy for stage I lung cancer. It was by two-round multiplex PCR that TCR beta CDR3 was amplified from genomic DNA. Specific primers for each TRBV and TRBJ gene were what first-round PCR used. TCRdb recomputed calls from the multiplex PCR reads with MiXCR, one row per CDR3 protein. Here the sample spans around 60,000 distinct CDR3 sequences, approximately 25% being singletons. This material consisted of PBMCs, taken before or after stereotactic body radiation therapy (not recorded which). These receptors were taken from a donor over 45 with non-small cell lung cancer.

On this clonotype itself: A much bigger clone sits one base away, suggesting this may be a read error. A read error is likely, as this CDR3 ends without the conserved phenylalanine or tryptophan. The chain employs TRBV29-1 and TRBJ2-1; a weak D match, TRBD2 (7 bases). V shed 7 bases and J shed 3 bases, with 16 bases lying between them. Germline lookup yields CDR1 SQVTM and CDR2 ANQGSEA. The CDR3 spans 14 residues. CDR3 residues: CSAGGRGYYNEQFS. In DNA form, the CDR3 reads TGCAGCGCCGGGGGGCGGGGGTACTACAATGAGCAGTTCTCC.

The V and J genes are TRBV5-5 and TRBJ1-4; D uncertain. The V end lost 2 bases, the J end lost 4 bases, and 6 bases lay between the germline ends. CDR1 is SGHKS, CDR2 YYEKEE, per germline (reference sequence). The CDR3 runs 13 residues. The DNA for the CDR3 is TGTGCCAGCAGCTTTGGAGGTAATGAAAAACTGTTTTTT. Translated, it gives CASSFGGNEKLFF.

This clonotype was seen many times. V gene TRBV28 combines with J gene TRBJ1-1; 7 nucleotides align to TRBD1. V dropped 4 bases and J dropped 8; count of bases not matched to a gene: 7. The CDR3 consists of 13 residues. Germline-derived CDR1 and CDR2 are MDHEN and SYDVKM. The CDR3 sequence: CASSSGQEREAFF. DNA for the CDR3: TGTGCCAGCAGTTCTGGACAGGAAAGAGAAGCTTTCTTT.

The chain couples TRBV6-2 or TRBV6-3 to TRBJ2-7; no reliable D call. The CDR3 spans 15 residues. CDR1 is MNHEY, CDR2 SVGEGT, per germline. Trimming shortened V by 5 bases and J by 3 bases, and 17 bases separated the two germline ends. DNA of the CDR3: TGTGCCAGCAGTCGCAGTACTGGGCAGAGCTACGAGCAGTACTTC. Its translation is CASSRSTGQSYEQYF.

This clonotype was detected ten times or more. V is TRBV18 and J is TRBJ1-4; no firm D call. V was shortened by 6 bases and J by 7 bases, with 12 bases between the two germline ends. The CDR3 has 13 residues. Germline V lookup: CDR1 KGHSH, CDR2 LQKENI. CDR3 loop: CASSGQAGEKLFF. The CDR3 DNA sequence: TGTGCCAGCTCCGGGCAGGCGGGTGAAAAACTGTTTTTT.

This clonotype was seen ten or more times. This chain connects TRBV20-1 to TRBJ2-4; TRBD2 matches 7 bases. The V gene's germline CDR1 is DFQATT and CDR2 SNEGSKA (reference sequence). This CDR3 has 14 residues. V lost 1 base and J lost 2; bases outside the gene matches: 2. The CDR3 loop reads CSARAGGTKNIQYF. The DNA of the CDR3 is TGCAGTGCTAGAGCGGGGGGAACCAAAAACATTCAGTACTTC.

This clonotype was picked up many times. The chain joins TRBV19 to TRBJ2-1; 11 positions match TRBD2. The CDR3 contains 15 residues. The germline CDR1 and CDR2 sequences are LNHDA and SQIVND (reference sequence). The V segment lost 1 base and the J segment 6 bases; nucleotides outside the gene matches: 2. This chain's CDR3 is CASSIGSGGANEQFF. The CDR3 DNA reads as TGTGCCAGTAGTATAGGTAGCGGGGGGGCCAATGAGCAGTTCTTC.

As concerns this clonotype: A much larger clone lies a single base off, so this may be a read error. The J gene is TRBJ2-1, the V gene TRBV9; D tentatively reads TRBD1 or TRBD2 (6 bases each). V lost 5 bases, J lost 10 bases, and 22 bases lay in between. Germline lookup yields CDR1 SGDLS and CDR2 YYNGEE. CDR3 length: 15 amino acids. The CDR3: CASSRGGGFSYEQFF. In DNA form, the CDR3 reads TGTGCCAGCAGTCGAGGAGGGGGGTTTTCCTACGAGCAGTTCTTC.

This CDR3 reads CASSEGGTGLSQETQYF. The CDR3 DNA sequence: TGTGCCAGCAGCGAGGGGGGGACAGGGCTAAGCCAAGAGACCCAGTACTTC. This chain joins TRBV9 and TRBJ2-5; 9 nucleotides align to TRBD1. Germline V gene data show CDR1 as SGDLS and CDR2 as YYNGEE. This CDR3 is 17 amino acids long. Unmatched junction bases numbered 10, after V lost 3 bases and J lost 1 base.

This clonotype was picked up many times. The chain uses TRBV13 and TRBJ1-3; D remains unclear. Germline loops: CDR1 PRHDT, CDR2 FYEKMQ (reference sequence). V was shortened by 2 bases and J by 4 bases, with 9 bases between the two germline ends. The CDR3 consists of 14 residues. CDR3 in amino acids: CASSLSAGGNTIYF. The CDR3 DNA reads TGTGCCAGCAGCTTAAGTGCCGGGGGAAACACCATATATTTT.

This clonotype was counted a single time. A read error may produce the germline difference seen at one junction end. This rearrangement joins TRBV6-2 or TRBV6-3 to TRBJ2-3; maybe TRBD1 (5 bases). This CDR3 region has 15 residues. CDR1 is MNHEY, CDR2 SVGEGT, per germline. CDR3 DNA sequence: TGTGCCAGCAGCACCATCCGTAGGGGCACAGATGCGCAGTATTTT. This gives the protein CASSTIRRGTDAQYF.

This clonotype has only a few counts. The CDR3 ends on some other residue instead of the conserved phenylalanine or tryptophan, so this is likely a read error. The V call is TRBV12-3 or TRBV12-4, the J call TRBJ1-1; no clear D gene. Trimming cost V 1 base and J 1 base, with 4 bases left between them. The length of the CDR3 is 13 residues. The CDR3 DNA reads TGTGCCAGCAGTTTAGGACAGAACACTGAAGCTTTCCTT. This codes for CASSLGQNTEAFL.

This clonotype appeared many times. The chain combines TRBV20-1 with TRBJ2-6, with D unresolved. Trimming shortened V by 3 bases and J by 0 bases, and 9 bases separated the two germline ends. There are 15 residues in the CDR3. Germline lookup yields CDR1 DFQATT and CDR2 SNEGSKA (reference sequence). The CDR3 nucleotides read TGCAGTGCTAGGGCTTCCGGCTCTGGGGCCAACGTCCTGACTTTC. Its protein is CSARASGSGANVLTF.

This clonotype was counted many times. This rearrangement joins TRBV6-9 to TRBJ1-2, with no clear D. Trimming pared 4 bases from V and 6 bases from J, leaving 12 bases between. CDR3 size: 13 residues. From germline, CDR1 is MNHGY and CDR2 SVAAGI. The CDR3 region has the DNA TGTGCCAGCAGTTCGGATCAGGATCATGGCTACACCTTC. Translating it yields CASSSDQDHGYTF.

This clonotype was detected ten times or more. The chain recombines TRBV3-1 with TRBJ1-6, with 7 positions matching TRBD1. Germline V gene data show CDR1 as LGHDT and CDR2 as YNNKEL (reference sequence). V lost 4 bases to trimming and J lost 2 bases; unmatched junction nucleotides: 2. The CDR3 totals 15 residues. CDR3 DNA: TGTGCCAGCAGCCCAACAGGGGCCTATAATTCACCCCTCCACTTT. Residues: CASSPTGAYNSPLHF.

This clonotype was seen a single time. This may arise from a read error, as a much more abundant clone is one base away. The gene calls are TRBV10-3 and TRBJ1-1, with D maybe TRBD1 (6 bases). CDR1 is ENHRY and CDR2 is SYGVKD in the germline V gene. Trimming cost V 10 bases and J 3 bases, with 12 bases left between them. This CDR3 has 12 amino acids. This CDR3 is CATGTWHTEAFF. CDR3 sequence (DNA): TGTGCCACCGGGACATGGCACACTGAAGCTTTCTTT.

In its sample, this clonotype was seen many times. The DNA for the CDR3 is TGTGCCACCAGTGATTCGGGTTGGGGCAATCAGCCCCAGCATTTT. Protein product: CATSDSGWGNQPQHF. V usage is TRBV24-1 and J usage is TRBJ1-5; D is uncertain. Germline assignment: CDR1 KGHDR and CDR2 SFDVKD. V lost 2 bases, J lost 2 bases, and 9 bases lay in between. CDR3 size: 15 residues.

Comments on this clonotype: One end of the junction fails to match germline, which may point to a read error. The V call is TRBV20-1, the J call TRBJ1-2; 8 bases match TRBD1. Germline V gives CDR1 DFQATT, CDR2 SNEGSKA (reference sequence). The CDR3 covers 14 residues. DNA of the CDR3: TGCAGTGCTAGTTGGACAGGGTTGGACTATTGCTACACCTTT. Its translation is CSASWTGLDYCYTF.

This clonotype was counted ten times or more. The V call is TRBV4-3, the J call TRBJ1-6; maybe TRBD1 (6 bases). The germline gives CDR1 LGHNA, CDR2 YSLEER. V shed 4 bases and J shed 4 bases, with 11 bases lying between them. The CDR3 is 15 amino acids. The DNA of the CDR3 is TGCGCCAGCAGCCGAAACACAGGGTATAATTCACCCCTCCACTTT. Encoded protein: CASSRNTGYNSPLHF.

This clonotype has at least ten counts. The V gene is TRBV20-1, the J gene TRBJ1-1, with D tentatively TRBD1 (6 bases). Trimming shortened V by 7 bases and J by 1 base, and 10 bases separated the two germline ends. There are 12 residues in the CDR3. The V gene's germline CDR1 is DFQATT and CDR2 SNEGSKA (reference sequence). In DNA form, the CDR3 reads TGCAGTGTTACAGGGAGGAACACTGAAGCTTTCTTT. This sequence encodes CSVTGRNTEAFF.

In this sample, this clonotype turned up many times. This sequence joins TRBV6-1 and TRBJ2-7, with D possibly TRBD2 on 5 matching bases. This CDR3 comprises 15 residues. Germline V lookup: CDR1 MNHNS, CDR2 SASEGT. V lost 4 bases and J lost 6, with 19 bases in between. CDR3 nucleotides: TGTGCCAGCAGTGGGGCTCGGGGAACCCTACGCGAGCAGTACTTC. This encodes CASSGARGTLREQYF.

This clonotype came up many times. Germline and junction disagree at one end, which may indicate a read error. The chain has TRBV6-1 and TRBJ2-7, with D unresolved. In germline, CDR1 is MNHNS, CDR2 SASEGT. The CDR3 loop spans 11 amino acids. CDR3 sequence (DNA): TGTGCCAGCAGTGAGAGGTACGAGCAGCACTTC. Translating it yields CASSERYEQHF.